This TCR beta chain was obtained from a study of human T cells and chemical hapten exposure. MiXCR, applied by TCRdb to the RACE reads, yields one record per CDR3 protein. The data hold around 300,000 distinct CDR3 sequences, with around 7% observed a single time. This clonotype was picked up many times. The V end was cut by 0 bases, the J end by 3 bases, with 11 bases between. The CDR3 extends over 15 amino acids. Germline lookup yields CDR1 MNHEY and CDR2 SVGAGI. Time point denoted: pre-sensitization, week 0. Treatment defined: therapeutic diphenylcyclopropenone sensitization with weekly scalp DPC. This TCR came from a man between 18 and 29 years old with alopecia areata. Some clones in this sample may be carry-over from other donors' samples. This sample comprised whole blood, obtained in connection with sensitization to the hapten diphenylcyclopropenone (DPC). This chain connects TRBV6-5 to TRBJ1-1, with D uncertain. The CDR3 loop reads CASSYSTAGDTEAFF. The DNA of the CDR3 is TGTGCCAGCAGTTACTCAACAGCGGGTGACACTGAAGCTTTCTTT.